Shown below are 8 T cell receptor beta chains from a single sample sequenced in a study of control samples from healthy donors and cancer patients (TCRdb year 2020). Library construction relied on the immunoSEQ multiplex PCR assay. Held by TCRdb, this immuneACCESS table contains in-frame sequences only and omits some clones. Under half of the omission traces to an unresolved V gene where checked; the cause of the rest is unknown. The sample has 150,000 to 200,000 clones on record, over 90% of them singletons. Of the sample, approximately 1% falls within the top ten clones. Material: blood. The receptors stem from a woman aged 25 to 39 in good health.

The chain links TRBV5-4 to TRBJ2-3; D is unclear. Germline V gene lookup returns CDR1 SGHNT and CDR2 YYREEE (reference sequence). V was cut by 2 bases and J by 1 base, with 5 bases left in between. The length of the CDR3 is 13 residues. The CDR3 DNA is TGTGCCAGCAGCTTTGACCGCACAGATACGCAGTATTTT. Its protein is CASSFDRTDTQYF.

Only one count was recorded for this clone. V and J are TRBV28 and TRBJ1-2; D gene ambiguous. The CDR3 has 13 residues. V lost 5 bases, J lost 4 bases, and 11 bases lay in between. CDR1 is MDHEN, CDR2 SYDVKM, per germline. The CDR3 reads CASSPQDFYGYTF. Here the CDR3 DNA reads TGTGCCAGCAGTCCGCAAGACTTCTATGGCTACACCTTC.

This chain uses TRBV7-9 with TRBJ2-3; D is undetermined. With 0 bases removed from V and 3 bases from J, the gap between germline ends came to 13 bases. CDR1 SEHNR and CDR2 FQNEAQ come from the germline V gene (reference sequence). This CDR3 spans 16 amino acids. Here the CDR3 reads CASSLARPALTDTQYF. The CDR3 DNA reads TGTGCCAGCAGCTTAGCGAGGCCGGCGCTTACAGATACGCAGTATTTT.

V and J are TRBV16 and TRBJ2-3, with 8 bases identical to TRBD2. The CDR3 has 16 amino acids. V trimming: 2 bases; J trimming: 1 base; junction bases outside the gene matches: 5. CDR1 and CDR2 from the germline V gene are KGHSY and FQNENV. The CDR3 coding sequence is TGTGCCAGCAGCCAACCGGGACTAGAAGGCACAGATACGCAGTATTTT. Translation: CASSQPGLEGTDTQYF.

CDR3 protein: CASSLDGESSPLHF. In DNA form, the CDR3 reads TGTGCCAGCAGCTTAGATGGGGAGTCTTCACCCCTCCACTTT. The J gene is TRBJ1-6, the V gene TRBV7-9; D ambiguous. There are 14 residues in the CDR3. The germline V and J ends were trimmed by 1 base and 9 bases, with 10 bases remaining between them. The germline gives CDR1 SEHNR, CDR2 FQNEAQ (reference sequence).

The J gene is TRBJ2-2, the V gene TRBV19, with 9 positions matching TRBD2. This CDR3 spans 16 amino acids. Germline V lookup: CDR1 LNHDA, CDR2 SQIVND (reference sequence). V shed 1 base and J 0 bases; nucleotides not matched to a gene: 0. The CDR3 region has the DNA TGTGCCAGTAGTATAGGACTAGCGGCGAACACCGGGGAGCTGTTTTTT. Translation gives CASSIGLAANTGELFF. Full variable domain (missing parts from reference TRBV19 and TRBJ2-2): DGGITQSPKYLFRKEGQNVTLSCEQNLNHDAMYWYRQDPGQGLRLIYYSQIVNDFQKGDIAEGYSVSREKKESFPLTVTSAQKNPTAFYLCASSIGLAANTGELFFGEGSRLTVL.

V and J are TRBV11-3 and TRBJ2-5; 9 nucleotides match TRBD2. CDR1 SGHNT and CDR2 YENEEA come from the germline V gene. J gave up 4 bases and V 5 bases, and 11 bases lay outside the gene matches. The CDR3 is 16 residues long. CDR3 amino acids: CASSKGSLAGRETQYF. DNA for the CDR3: TGTGCCAGCAGCAAAGGCTCGCTAGCGGGGAGAGAGACCCAGTACTTC.

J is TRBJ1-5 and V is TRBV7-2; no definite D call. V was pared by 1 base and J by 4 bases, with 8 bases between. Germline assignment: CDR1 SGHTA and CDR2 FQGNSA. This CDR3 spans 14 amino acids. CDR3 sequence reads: CASSLVFTNQPQHF. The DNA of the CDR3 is TGTGCCAGCAGCTTAGTATTTACAAATCAGCCCCAGCATTTT.